These 6 T cell receptor beta chains came from one sample sequenced in a study of human T cells and chemical hapten exposure. One entry per CDR3 protein, called by TCRdb with MiXCR from the RACE reads. The sample comprises tens of thousands of distinct CDR3 sequences, 12% of which are singletons, and roughly 6.1% rests with the top ten. As to time point: pre-sensitization, week 0. Treatment defined: therapeutic diphenylcyclopropenone sensitization with weekly scalp DPC. Specimen: whole blood, collected in connection with sensitization to the hapten diphenylcyclopropenone (DPC). Receptors were obtained from a young woman with alopecia areata. Some clones in this sample may be carry-over from other donors' samples.

This rearrangement joins TRBV11-2 to TRBJ2-1; 9 bases line up with TRBD2. V was pared by 0 bases and J by 10 bases, with 7 bases of the junction left unmatched. The CDR3 is made up of 15 amino acids. CDR1 is SGHAT and CDR2 is FQNNGV in the germline V gene. In DNA form, the CDR3 reads TGTGCCAGCAGCTTAGATCCTAGCGGGGTTAGCGAGCAGTTCTTC. This encodes CASSLDPSGVSEQFF. The complete variable domain, with remaining parts taken from reference TRBV11-2 and TRBJ2-1, reads EAGVAQSPRYKIIEKRQSVAFWCNPISGHATLYWYQQILGQGPKLLIQFQNNGVVDDSQLPKDRFSAERLKGVDSTLKIQPAKLEDSAVYLCASSLDPSGVSEQFFGPGTRLTVL.

This clonotype was found many times. This chain links TRBV7-2 with TRBJ2-7; D possibly corresponds to TRBD1 (6 bases). This CDR3 comprises 17 residues. Looked up from germline, CDR1 is SGHTA and CDR2 is FQGNSA. Trimming removed 2 bases from V and 7 bases from J, with 24 bases in between. CDR3 amino acids: CASSLYSTGSFGEEQYF. The CDR3 DNA is TGTGCCAGCAGCTTATATAGCACAGGGTCGTTCGGTGAGGAGCAGTACTTC.

This clonotype appeared a few times. The chain carries TRBV4-2 and TRBJ2-3, with a possible D match to TRBD2 (5 bases). Germline values: CDR1 LGHNA, CDR2 YNFKEQ. Trimming removed 0 bases at V and 5 bases at J, with 15 bases between. The CDR3 runs 16 residues. The CDR3 reads CASSQEGDYGGDTQYF. CDR3 bases: TGTGCCAGCAGCCAAGAGGGCGACTACGGCGGAGATACGCAGTATTTT.

This clonotype appeared many times. The gene calls are TRBV7-2 and TRBJ1-1, with no clear D. Per the germline V gene, CDR1 is SGHTA and CDR2 is FQGNSA. The V gene lost 3 bases and the J gene lost 2 bases, with 10 bases spanning the gap. This CDR3 region has 14 residues. The CDR3 loop is CASSLPWGNTEAFF. In DNA form, the CDR3 reads TGTGCCAGCAGCTTGCCGTGGGGAAACACTGAAGCTTTCTTT.

This chain connects TRBV20-1 to TRBJ2-3; 15 bases match TRBD2. The germline V gene has CDR1 DFQATT and CDR2 SNEGSKA (reference sequence). The CDR3 spans 15 residues. The V segment lost 5 bases and the J segment 0 bases; nucleotides outside the gene matches: 0. The DNA for the CDR3 is TGCAGTGCTGGACTAGCGGGAGGGAGCACAGATACGCAGTATTTT. Protein sequence: CSAGLAGGSTDTQYF.

The genes are TRBV29-1 and TRBJ2-7; perhaps D is TRBD1 or TRBD2 (6 bases each). This CDR3 has 13 residues. Trimming cost V 6 bases and J 0 bases, with 12 bases left between them. Germline CDR1 SQVTM, CDR2 ANQGSEA. The CDR3 nucleotides read TGCAGCGTGGGGGGCCGCCACTCCTACGAGCAGTACTTC. As protein: CSVGGRHSYEQYF.